What follows are 9 T cell receptor beta chains derived from one specimen sequenced in a study of technical replicates of blood from a handful of donors. Libraries were prepared by immunoSEQ multiplex PCR; TCRdb keeps only in-frame clonotypes and omits some of them. The data hold tens of thousands of clones, with around 93% observed a single time. The sample consisted of T cells isolated from PBMCs. Receptor source: a human donor in good health.

This chain's CDR3 is CASGTSGGFTGELFF. The CDR3 bases are TGTGCCAGCGGGACTAGCGGGGGGTTCACCGGGGAGCTGTTTTTT. J is TRBJ2-2 and V is TRBV30, with TRBD2 identical over 15 bases. The CDR3 extends over 15 amino acids. Germline V gene lookup returns CDR1 GTSNPN and CDR2 SVGIG (reference sequence). V lost 8 bases to trimming and J lost 4 bases; unmatched junction nucleotides: 5.

V usage is TRBV7-9 and J usage is TRBJ2-6, with D perhaps TRBD1 (5 bases). The germline V gene encodes CDR1 SEHNR and CDR2 FQNEAQ (reference sequence). Deletions cut 1 base from V and 0 bases from J, with 16 bases between. This CDR3 comprises 19 residues. CDR3 in DNA: TGTGCCAGCAGCTTAGGGCGAACAGGCTTTAGCTCTGGGGCCAACGTCCTGACTTTC. Translated: CASSLGRTGFSSGANVLTF. The full variable domain, with the rest looked up from reference TRBV7-9 and TRBJ2-6, is DTGVSQNPRHKITKRGQNVTFRCDPISEHNRLYWYRQTLGQGPEFLTYFQNEAQLEKSRLLSDRFSAERPKGSFSTLEIQRTEQGDSAMYLCASSLGRTGFSSGANVLTFGAGSRLTVL.

The V and J genes are TRBV15 and TRBJ2-7; 10 bases are shared with TRBD2. Germline V lookup: CDR1 LNHNV, CDR2 YYDKDF (reference sequence). CDR3 length: 16 residues. After removal of 5 bases from V and 0 bases from J, the junction contained 7 bases not matched to a gene. The CDR3 DNA follows: TGTGCCACCAGCTCCAGGACTAGCGGACACTCCTACGAGCAGTACTTC. Translated, it gives CATSSRTSGHSYEQYF.

This sequence joins TRBV13 and TRBJ2-7, with D maybe TRBD1 (6 bases). The V end lost 5 bases, the J end lost 1 base, and 9 bases lay between the germline ends. Germline CDR1 and CDR2: PRHDT and FYEKMQ (reference sequence). This CDR3 is 13 amino acids long. The CDR3 is CASSPGTSYEQYF. The CDR3 region has the DNA TGTGCCAGCAGCCCTGGGACATCCTACGAGCAGTACTTC. Using reference TRBV13 and TRBJ2-7 for the parts outside the CDR3, the full variable domain is AAGVIQSPRHLIKEKRETATLKCYPIPRHDTVYWYQQGPGQDPQFLISFYEKMQSDKGSIPDRFSAQQFSDYHSELNMSSLELGDSALYFCASSPGTSYEQYFGPGTRLTVT.

The genes are TRBV11-3 and TRBJ2-7; TRBD2 is a possible D gene (5 bases). V shed 5 bases and J shed 2 bases, with 13 bases lying between them. This CDR3 contains 14 residues. Germline V gives CDR1 SGHNT, CDR2 YENEEA. The CDR3 spells CASSLREAPYEQYF. The CDR3 coding sequence is TGTGCCAGCAGCCTACGGGAAGCCCCCTACGAGCAGTACTTC.

The gene calls are TRBV6-6 and TRBJ1-2; D call uncertain. Germline CDR1 reads MNHNY; CDR2 reads SVGAGI (reference sequence). Trimming shortened V by 7 bases and J by 7 bases, and 13 bases separated the two germline ends. This CDR3 is built from 12 residues. The CDR3 loop is CASMGGSRGYTF. In DNA, the CDR3 is TGTGCCAGCATGGGAGGGAGCCGTGGCTACACCTTC.

V usage is TRBV6-5 and J usage is TRBJ1-6; 9 bases are shared with TRBD1. The length of the CDR3 is 15 residues. V shed 7 bases, J shed 5 bases, and the junction held 6 bases outside the gene matches. Germline loops: CDR1 MNHEY, CDR2 SVGAGI. CDR3 amino acids: CASKHNRGHNSPLHF. The CDR3 DNA is TGTGCCAGCAAGCACAACAGGGGGCATAATTCACCCCTCCACTTT.

The chain is built from TRBV2 and TRBJ2-7; 7 bases are a match to TRBD1. The CDR3 runs to 16 residues. V dropped 7 bases and J dropped 0; count of bases not matched to a gene: 12. Germline V gene sequence: CDR1 SNHLY, CDR2 FYNNEI. CDR3 sequence (DNA): TGTGCCAGCAAACGGGCAGGGGGATCTAGCTCCTACGAGCAGTACTTC. Its translation is CASKRAGGSSSYEQYF.

The V gene is TRBV4-1, the J gene TRBJ2-5, with D perhaps matching TRBD1 (5 bases). Germline V gene data show CDR1 as MGHRA and CDR2 as YSYEKL. Trimming took off 6 bases at V and 2 bases at J, with 10 bases between the two ends. This CDR3 comprises 13 residues. The chain's CDR3 is CASSYRLQETQYF. The CDR3 nucleotides read TGCGCCAGCAGTTACAGGCTACAAGAGACCCAGTACTTC.